The 14 T cell receptor beta chains presented below share a single source sample, sequenced in a study of T cell changes during pregnancy in multiple sclerosis (dated by TCRdb to about 2019). The library was built by means of the immunoSEQ multiplex PCR assay. Held by TCRdb, this immuneACCESS table contains in-frame sequences only and omits some clones. Under half of the omission traces to an unresolved V gene where checked; the cause of the rest is unknown. Here the sample has 20,000 to 25,000 clones; roughly 90% occur a single time. Together, the top ten hold 0.6% to 0.85% of the sample. Sequenced here: CD4+ T cells from peripheral blood mononuclear cells, sampled in the third trimester of pregnancy. Receptors originate from a female donor with multiple sclerosis, enrolled in a pregnancy study.

This chain links TRBV19 with TRBJ1-3, with D unresolved. The germline gives CDR1 LNHDA, CDR2 SQIVND (reference sequence). The CDR3 is 16 amino acids. V lost 4 bases and J lost 2, with 15 bases in between. CDR3 protein: CASSTRDPRAGNTIYF. The CDR3, as DNA: TGTGCCAGTAGTACCCGGGATCCACGGGCTGGAAACACCATATATTTT.

The chain carries TRBV6-1 and TRBJ2-3, with a tentative D call TRBD2 (5 bases). Germline V gives CDR1 MNHNS, CDR2 SASEGT. The CDR3 has 14 amino acids. The V and J ends lost 4 bases and 2 bases respectively, with 10 bases between them. The CDR3 spells CASSVGGYTDTQYF. Written as DNA, the CDR3 is TGTGCCAGCAGTGTAGGAGGCTACACAGATACGCAGTATTTT.

This clone was observed once. The chain is built from TRBV15 and TRBJ2-3; 7 positions match TRBD1. This CDR3 has 14 residues. Germline V gene lookup returns CDR1 LNHNV and CDR2 YYDKDF (reference sequence). The V and J ends lost 5 bases and 6 bases, in that order; junction bases with no gene match: 8. The CDR3 DNA is TGTGCCACCAGCCTAGGGGGCCCCACGGATACGCAGTATTTT. This sequence encodes CATSLGGPTDTQYF.

The J gene is TRBJ1-1, the V gene TRBV6-1; a possible D gene is TRBD1 (5 bases). Trimming pared 2 bases from V and 1 base from J, leaving 20 bases between. CDR3 length: 18 residues. CDR1 and CDR2 (germline): MNHNS, SASEGT. For the CDR3, the DNA is TGTGCCAGCAGTGAAAGGGGTTCTTTAGGGTGGGGGAACACTGAAGCTTTCTTT. This codes for CASSERGSLGWGNTEAFF.

The J gene is TRBJ1-1, the V gene TRBV19; weak D call: TRBD1 (5 bases). V lost 8 bases and J lost 5, with 18 bases in between. CDR1 is LNHDA, CDR2 SQIVND, per germline (reference sequence). The CDR3 is made up of 14 amino acids. The DNA for the CDR3 is TGTGCCAGTTGGGGGGGGACCGGGGGAACTGAAGCTTTCTTT. Translated, it gives CASWGGTGGTEAFF. The variable domain in full, completed from reference TRBV19 and TRBJ1-1, reads DGGITQSPKYLFRKEGQNVTLSCEQNLNHDAMYWYRQDPGQGLRLIYYSQIVNDFQKGDIAEGYSVSREKKESFPLTVTSAQKNPTAFYLCASWGGTGGTEAFFGQGTRLTVV.

This chain links TRBV5-1 with TRBJ1-4, with TRBD1 identical over 11 bases. The germline V gene has CDR1 SGHRS and CDR2 YFSETQ. This CDR3 region has 13 residues. V shed 5 bases, J shed 7 bases, and the junction held 1 base outside the gene matches. The CDR3, as DNA: TGCGCCAGCAGTGGGACAGGGGGTGAAAAACTGTTTTTT. Its translation: CASSGTGGEKLFF.

The chain employs TRBV19 and TRBJ1-4, with 7 bases identical to TRBD1. The CDR3 is 16 residues long. J was trimmed by 0 bases and V by 4 bases; bases with no gene match: 5. The germline V gene has CDR1 LNHDA and CDR2 SQIVND (reference sequence). The CDR3 protein is CASSTGGGATNEKLFF. The CDR3 DNA reads TGTGCCAGTAGTACAGGGGGAGGTGCAACTAATGAAAAACTGTTTTTT.

CDR3 sequence reads: CASSESVLGLLGYTF. Here the CDR3 DNA reads TGCGCCAGCAGTGAGTCGGTTTTGGGGCTTCTTGGCTACACCTTC. The genes are TRBV10-2 and TRBJ1-2; maybe TRBD1 (5 bases). Germline V lookup: CDR1 WSHSY, CDR2 SAAADI. V lost 0 bases, J lost 7 bases, and 15 bases lay in between. The CDR3 loop spans 15 amino acids.

This clone was seen just once. This rearrangement joins TRBV5-1 to TRBJ1-2; D perhaps matches TRBD1 (6 bases). The CDR3 is 14 amino acids. Germline-derived CDR1 and CDR2 are SGHRS and YFSETQ. V gave up 3 bases and J gave up 2 bases, with 11 bases separating them. This chain's CDR3 is CASSSRTANYGYTF. As DNA, the CDR3 is TGCGCCAGCAGCTCCCGGACAGCGAACTATGGCTACACCTTC.

The chain is built from TRBV2 and TRBJ2-7, with 10 positions matching TRBD1. The germline CDR1 and CDR2 sequences are SNHLY and FYNNEI. The junction had 8 bases not matched to a gene; V was cut back by 6 bases and J by 3 bases. The CDR3 has 15 residues. CDR3 sequence (DNA): TGTGCCAGCAGCCGCGGACAGGGGGTGTTCTACGAGCAGTACTTC. It codes for CASSRGQGVFYEQYF. The whole variable domain, filled in from reference TRBV2 and TRBJ2-7, reads EPEVTQTPSHQVTQMGQEVILRCVPISNHLYFYWYRQILGQKVEFLVSFYNNEISEKSEIFDDQFSVERPDGSNFTLKIRSTKLEDSAMYFCASSRGQGVFYEQYFGPGTRLTVT.

The chain links TRBV30 to TRBJ1-4; D ambiguous. CDR1 is GTSNPN, CDR2 SVGIG, per germline (reference sequence). The V end was cut by 0 bases, the J end by 8 bases, with 4 bases between. The CDR3 loop spans 11 amino acids. CDR3 residues: CAWSVGEKLFF. The CDR3 region has the DNA TGTGCCTGGAGTGTCGGGGAAAAACTGTTTTTT.

The chain couples TRBV5-4 to TRBJ1-2; 7 bases fit TRBD1. The ends lost 5 bases at V and 0 bases at J; junction bases unmatched: 4. This CDR3 has 14 amino acids. Germline V gene lookup returns CDR1 SGHNT and CDR2 YYREEE (reference sequence). CDR3: CASRYRGANYGYTF. The CDR3 coding sequence is TGTGCCAGCAGGTACAGGGGTGCTAACTATGGCTACACCTTC.

V usage is TRBV11-1 and J usage is TRBJ2-7, with D perhaps TRBD2 (6 bases). In germline, CDR1 is SGHAT, CDR2 FQDESV (reference sequence). V lost 5 bases and J 3 bases, leaving 20 bases between the germline ends. The CDR3 has 16 amino acids. CDR3 sequence (DNA): TGTGCCAGCAGCCCCCCCGGGACTGGGGGGATCTACGAGCAGTACTTC. Amino acid sequence: CASSPPGTGGIYEQYF.

The rearrangement uses TRBV4-1 and TRBJ2-5, with 11 bases that match TRBD2. With 1 base clipped from V and 7 bases from J, the junction kept 8 bases outside the gene matches. CDR1 and CDR2 (germline): MGHRA, YSYEKL. The length of the CDR3 is 16 residues. The CDR3 loop is CASSQAPGTSGGTQYF. CDR3 sequence (DNA): TGCGCCAGCAGCCAAGCCCCCGGGACTAGCGGCGGGACCCAGTACTTC.